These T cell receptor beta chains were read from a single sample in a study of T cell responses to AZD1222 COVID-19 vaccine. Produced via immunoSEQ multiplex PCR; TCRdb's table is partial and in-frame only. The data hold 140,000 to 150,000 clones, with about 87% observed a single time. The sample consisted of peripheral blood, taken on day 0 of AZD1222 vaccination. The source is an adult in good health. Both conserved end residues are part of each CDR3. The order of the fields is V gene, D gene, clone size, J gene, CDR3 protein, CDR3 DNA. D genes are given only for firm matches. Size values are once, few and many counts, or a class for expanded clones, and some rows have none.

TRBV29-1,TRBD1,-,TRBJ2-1,CSVDLPGGYNEQFF,TGCAGCGTTGATCTCCCAGGGGGATACAATGAGCAGTTCTTC
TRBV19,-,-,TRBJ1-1,CASSTRQTHEAFF,TGTGCCAGTAGTACCAGACAGACCCATGAAGCTTTCTTT
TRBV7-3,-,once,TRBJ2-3,CASSLIITDTQYF,TGTGCCAGCAGCTTAATAATCACAGATACGCAGTATTTT
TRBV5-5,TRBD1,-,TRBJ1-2,CASSPGGENYGYTF,TGTGCCAGCAGCCCAGGGGGCGAAAACTATGGCTACACCTTC
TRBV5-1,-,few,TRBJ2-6,CASSRLDGTLDGANVLTF,TGCGCCAGCAGCCGGCTCGACGGGACCCTTGATGGGGCCAACGTCCTGACTTTC
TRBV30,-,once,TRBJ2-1,CAWRGFYNEQFF,TGTGCCTGGAGAGGTTTTTACAATGAGCAGTTCTTC
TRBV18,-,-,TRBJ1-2,CASSPDIANYGYTF,TGTGCCAGCTCACCAGACATAGCTAACTATGGCTACACCTTC
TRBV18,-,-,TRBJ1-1,CASSPRRGKDTEAFF,TGTGCCAGCTCACCACGGAGGGGGAAGGACACTGAAGCTTTCTTT
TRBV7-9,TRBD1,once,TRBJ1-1,CASSLPDRGSEAFF,TGTGCCAGCAGCTTACCCGACAGGGGATCTGAAGCTTTCTTT
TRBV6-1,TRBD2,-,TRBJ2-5,CASSELAGGPETQYF,TGTGCCAGCAGTGAACTAGCGGGGGGGCCTGAGACCCAGTACTTC
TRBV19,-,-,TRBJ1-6,CASSMLARVNSPLHF,TGTGCCAGTAGTATGTTGGCCAGGGTCAATTCACCCCTCCACTTT
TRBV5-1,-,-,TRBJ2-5,CASSLGDGGATQYF,TGCGCCAGCAGCTTGGGGGACGGAGGTGCGACCCAGTACTTC
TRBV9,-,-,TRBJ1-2,CASSVGRGNYGYTF,TGTGCCAGCAGCGTAGGTCGGGGGAACTATGGCTACACCTTC
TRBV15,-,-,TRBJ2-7,CATSRDGGQSYEQYF,TGTGCCACCAGCAGAGATGGAGGGCAGTCCTACGAGCAGTACTTC
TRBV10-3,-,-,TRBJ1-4,CATRGAVNEKLFF,TGTGCCACCCGAGGGGCGGTTAATGAAAAACTGTTTTTT